The sequence of this TCR beta chain was determined in a study of blood T cell repertoires in COVID-19. Study as a whole: COVID-19 samples collected from the United States, Italy and Spain covered acute and convalescent phases. Nucleic acid was either cDNA or gDNA, and it came from T cells, B-cell-depleted T cells, or PBMCs.

Between the trimmed V and J ends, which lost 10 bases and 1 base, there was a span of 13 bases. This CDR3 region has 13 residues. Germline V gene data show CDR1 as MDHEN and CDR2 as SYDVKM. Sequencing used immunoSEQ multiplex PCR; TCRdb keeps in-frame clones, though not all of them. Among some 200,000 clones listed, around 81% were seen once. The specimen sequenced was peripheral blood. The clonotype comes from a woman in her 70s with acute or convalescent COVID-19. V usage is TRBV28 and J usage is TRBJ1-1; D perhaps matches TRBD1 (6 bases). In nucleotides, the CDR3 is TGTGCCACCCTGGACAGTTCGAACACTGAAGCTTTCTTT. Translation: CATLDSSNTEAFF.